This T cell receptor (beta chain) appears in the sequencing data of a study of monozygotic twins with inflammatory bowel disease. The CDR3 has 12 amino acids. TCRdb reanalyzed the 5' RACE reads, giving one entry per CDR3 protein sequence and no DNA. The sample has around 370,000 distinct CDR3 sequences, and its top ten clones hold 2% to 3%. This sequence was found in a human donor with ulcerative colitis or Crohn's disease, or a healthy co-twin of an affected twin (not recorded which). The sequenced sample consisted of blood. The V and J genes are TRBV12-3 or TRBV12-4 and TRBJ2-3; TCRdb picks TRBD1, but there is no DNA to check that call. The CDR3: CASGAPPNTQYF.